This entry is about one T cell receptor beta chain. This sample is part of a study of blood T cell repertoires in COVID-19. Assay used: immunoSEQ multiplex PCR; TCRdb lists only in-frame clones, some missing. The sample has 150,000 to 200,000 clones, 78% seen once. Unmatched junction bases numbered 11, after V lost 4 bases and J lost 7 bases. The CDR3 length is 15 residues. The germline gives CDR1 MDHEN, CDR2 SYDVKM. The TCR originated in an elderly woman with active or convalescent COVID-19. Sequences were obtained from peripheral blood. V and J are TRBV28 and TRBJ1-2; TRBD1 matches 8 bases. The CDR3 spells CASSSLDRESLGYTF. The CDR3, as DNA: TGTGCCAGCAGTTCCTTGGACAGGGAATCTCTTGGCTACACCTTC.